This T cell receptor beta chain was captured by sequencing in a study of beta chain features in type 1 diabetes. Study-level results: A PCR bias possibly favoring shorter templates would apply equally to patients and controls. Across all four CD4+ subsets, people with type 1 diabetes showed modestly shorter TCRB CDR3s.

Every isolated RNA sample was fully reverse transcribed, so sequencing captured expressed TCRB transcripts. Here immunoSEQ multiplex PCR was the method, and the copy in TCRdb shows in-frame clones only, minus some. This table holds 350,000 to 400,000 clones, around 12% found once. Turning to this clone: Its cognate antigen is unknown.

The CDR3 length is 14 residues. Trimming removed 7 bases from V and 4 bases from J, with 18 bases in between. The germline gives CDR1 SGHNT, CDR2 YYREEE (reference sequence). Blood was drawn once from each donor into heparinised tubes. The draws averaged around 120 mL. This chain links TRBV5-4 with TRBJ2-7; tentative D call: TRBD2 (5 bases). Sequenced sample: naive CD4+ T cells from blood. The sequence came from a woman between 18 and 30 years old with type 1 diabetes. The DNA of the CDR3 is TGTGCCAGCCGCCCCCGGGCAGCGGATTACGAGCAGTACTTC. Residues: CASRPRAADYEQYF.